The clone carrying this T cell receptor beta chain is medium-sized by share. As yet, its antigen is unknown. Semi-nested PCR with Nested Universal Primer A followed constant-region reverse priming of full-length variable regions. TCRdb independently ran MiXCR on the 5' RACE reads; one entry per CDR3 protein. This sample yields roughly 40,000 distinct CDR3 sequences, of which approximately 20% are seen a single time; 2.5% to 3% belongs to the top ten. Naive CD4+ cells had CD25+ Tregs removed. Study conclusions and caveats: Tumor Treg TCRs overlapped most with tumor naive CD4+ cells. The larger cohort examined one V-J beta rearrangement, not whole repertoires.

V lost 4 bases, J lost 1 base, and 0 bases stayed unmatched. Looked up from germline, CDR1 is ENHRY and CDR2 is SYGVKD. The CDR3 consists of 14 residues. Specimen: naive CD4+ T cells sorted from a lymph node. Described subset: naive CD4+ T cells, CD4+CD45RA+CD25-. The V call is TRBV10-3, the J call TRBJ2-5; 10 nucleotides agree with TRBD2. The TCR was taken from a female donor with breast cancer. CDR3 loop: CAISGTSGQETQYF. Written as DNA, the CDR3 is TGTGCCATCAGTGGGACTAGCGGCCAAGAGACCCAGTACTTC.